These 11 T cell receptor beta chains share one sample of origin, sequenced in a study of blood T cell repertoires in COVID-19. TCRdb's copy holds only in-frame clones and misses some; the assay was immunoSEQ multiplex PCR. The profile shows a few hundred thousand clones, about nine tenths of them singletons. The sample was peripheral blood. Receptors were obtained from a woman in her thirties or forties who had recovered from COVID-19.

The rearrangement links TRBV19 to TRBJ2-3; 7 nucleotides line up with TRBD2. J gave up 3 bases and V 1 base, and 7 bases lay outside the gene matches. Per germline, CDR1 LNHDA and CDR2 SQIVND (reference sequence). The CDR3 is 16 amino acids. The CDR3 sequence is CASSIAAGALTDTQYF. CDR3 bases: TGTGCCAGTAGTATAGCCGCGGGAGCTTTAACAGATACGCAGTATTTT.

On this clone: One junction end disagrees with the germline gene, perhaps due to a read error. The chain joins TRBV7-7 to TRBJ2-2, with TRBD1 identical over 8 bases. Germline V CDR1 and CDR2: SSHAT, FNYEAQ (reference sequence). This CDR3 spans 15 amino acids. This CDR3 is CASSLQQGATGELFF. CDR3 DNA: TGTGCTAGCAGCTTACAGCAGGGGGCTACCGGGGAGCTGTTTTTT.

This chain joins TRBV19 and TRBJ2-5; the D gene is possibly TRBD2 (6 bases). The CDR3 has 14 residues. V lost 3 bases and J lost 5, with 13 bases in between. From germline, CDR1 is LNHDA and CDR2 SQIVND (reference sequence). CDR3 nucleotide sequence: TGTGCCAGTAGTATCAAAGGAGGGCCGGAGACCCAGTACTTC. Translated: CASSIKGGPETQYF.

The chain couples TRBV5-4 to TRBJ1-2, with 11 positions matching TRBD1. The CDR3 has 15 residues. Trimming took 0 bases from V and 8 from J; bases not matched to a gene: 6. Germline V gives CDR1 SGHNT, CDR2 YYREEE (reference sequence). The CDR3 spells CASSLGTGGAEGYTF. CDR3 nucleotides: TGTGCCAGCAGCTTGGGGACAGGGGGCGCGGAAGGCTACACCTTC.

The J gene is TRBJ2-2, the V gene TRBV7-3; 13 bases are a match to TRBD2. Germline CDR1 and CDR2: SGHTA and FQGTGA. The V and J ends lost 2 bases and 1 base, in that order; junction bases with no gene match: 1. The CDR3 loop spans 17 amino acids. The CDR3, as DNA: TGTGCCAGCAGCTTACGACTAGCGGGAGGGAACACCGGGGAGCTGTTTTTT. Translating gives CASSLRLAGGNTGELFF.

The rearrangement links TRBV13 to TRBJ2-2; 9 nucleotides align to TRBD2. Germline V CDR1 and CDR2: PRHDT, FYEKMQ (reference sequence). The length of the CDR3 is 15 residues. The ends lost 2 bases at V and 4 bases at J; junction bases unmatched: 2. CDR3 sequence (DNA): TGTGCCAGCAGCTTACCGGGACTAGCCACCGGGGAGCTGTTTTTT. Residues: CASSLPGLATGELFF.

V and J are TRBV11-2 and TRBJ2-7, with TRBD2 matching over 12 bases. Germline V CDR1 and CDR2: SGHAT, FQNNGV. CDR3 length equals 15 residues. The junction had 4 bases not matched to a gene; V was cut back by 5 bases and J by 2 bases. The CDR3 DNA is TGTGCCAGCAGCCCGGGACTAGCGGGTCCCTACGAGCAGTACTTC. As protein: CASSPGLAGPYEQYF.

This clone has just a few counts. The gene calls are TRBV9 and TRBJ1-4, with 10 bases lining up with TRBD1. Germline V gene sequence: CDR1 SGDLS, CDR2 YYNGEE. The V and J ends lost 0 bases and 11 bases, in that order; junction bases with no gene match: 7. The CDR3 sequence is 15 residues long. The CDR3 is CASSVEGTGAEKLFF. The CDR3 DNA is TGTGCCAGCAGCGTAGAAGGGACAGGGGCCGAGAAACTGTTTTTT.

The genes are TRBV6-5 and TRBJ1-3; D unclear. This CDR3 has 13 residues. Between the trimmed V and J ends, which lost 0 bases and 8 bases, there was a span of 8 bases. Germline values: CDR1 MNHEY, CDR2 SVGAGI. The CDR3 DNA is TGTGCCAGCAGTTACTCGTTGGGCGACACCATATATTTT. As protein: CASSYSLGDTIYF.

The rearrangement links TRBV19 to TRBJ2-1; possible D gene TRBD2, 5 bases. V lost 4 bases to trimming and J lost 6 bases, with 13 bases between them. CDR3 length equals 14 residues. Germline lookup yields CDR1 LNHDA and CDR2 SQIVND (reference sequence). The CDR3 DNA sequence: TGTGCCAGTAGTACGGGGTGGGATGGCAATGAGCAGTTCTTC. Translating it yields CASSTGWDGNEQFF.

The chain has TRBV2 and TRBJ2-3; 7 bases are a match to TRBD2. Per the germline V gene, CDR1 is SNHLY and CDR2 is FYNNEI. Germline trimming cut 4 bases from V and 5 bases from J; bases unmatched to any gene: 0. The CDR3 has 12 amino acids. Written as DNA, the CDR3 is TGTGCCAGCAGTGGGGAGGGAGATACGCAGTATTTT. Translated: CASSGEGDTQYF.